The T cell receptor beta chain under discussion was sequenced for a study of OX40 agonist ivuxolimab in advanced cancers. Study in general: Partial responses, seen in three patients, involved one hepatocellular carcinoma and two cutaneous melanomas.

Germline CDR1 is SGHNT and CDR2 is YYREEE (reference sequence). This CDR3 has 15 amino acids. V dropped 3 bases and J dropped 3; count of bases not matched to a gene: 4. Assay: immunoSEQ multiplex PCR; the TCRdb copy retains only in-frame clones and omits some. The sample lists roughly 100,000 clones; about 90% were seen once. Study outcomes and limitations: The mean number of expanded clones was higher in CD8+ T cells than in CD4+. Clonal expansion was seen in CD4+ and CD8+ blood T cells by week 6 at 0.1 to 3.0 mg/kg.

Comment on this clone: Its antigen is not known.

This sequence was found in an adult with an advanced solid tumor such as melanoma, head and neck, liver or kidney cancer. The chain links TRBV5-4 to TRBJ1-1; the match to TRBD1 covers 11 bases. This specimen consisted of CD4+ or CD8+ T cells sorted from blood, obtained in a trial of the OX40 agonist ivuxolimab. CDR3 nucleotides: TGTGCCAGCAGCTCGACGGGACAGGGGGACACTGAAGCTTTCTTT. Encoded protein: CASSSTGQGDTEAFF.